The 20 T cell receptor beta chains given below trace back to one sample, sequenced in a study of OX40 agonist ivuxolimab in advanced cancers. This table comes from immunoSEQ multiplex PCR, and its TCRdb copy is limited to in-frame clones, with some not included. This table holds about 82,000 clones, around 83% found once. The sample in question was CD4+ or CD8+ T cells sorted from blood, obtained in a trial of the OX40 agonist ivuxolimab. These receptors all come from an adult with an advanced solid tumor such as melanoma, head and neck, liver or kidney cancer.

J is TRBJ2-7 and V is TRBV2, with 7 positions matching TRBD2. J gave up 1 base and V 5 bases, and 2 bases lay outside the gene matches. Germline assignment: CDR1 SNHLY and CDR2 FYNNEI. CDR3 length equals 13 residues. This CDR3 is CASSPGLSYEQYF. DNA for the CDR3: TGTGCCAGCAGTCCGGGACTATCCTACGAGCAGTACTTC.

The V and J genes are TRBV18 and TRBJ2-1; D is unresolved. V lost 2 bases, J lost 1 base, and 9 bases lay in between. Looked up from germline, CDR1 is KGHSH and CDR2 is LQKENI. The CDR3 loop spans 15 amino acids. CDR3 nucleotide sequence: TGTGCCAGCTCACCAGGGCCACGGTCCTACAATGAGCAGTTCTTC. Residues: CASSPGPRSYNEQFF.

The V gene is TRBV2, the J gene TRBJ1-6, with D unresolved. CDR1 is SNHLY and CDR2 is FYNNEI in the germline V gene. The CDR3 extends over 13 amino acids. V dropped 6 bases and J dropped 4 bases, with 7 bases sitting between them. CDR3 nucleotide sequence: TGTGCCAGCAGCGGGGATTATAATTCACCCCTCCACTTT. It is translated as CASSGDYNSPLHF.

The chain carries TRBV19 and TRBJ2-6; 9 nucleotides match TRBD1. The CDR3 is made up of 16 amino acids. Germline CDR1 LNHDA, CDR2 SQIVND (reference sequence). Trimming removed 7 bases from V and 4 bases from J; junction bases left unmatched: 8. The CDR3 region is CASNKRQGVGANVLTF. The CDR3, as DNA: TGTGCCAGTAACAAAAGACAGGGGGTCGGGGCCAACGTCCTGACTTTC. Looking up the rest from reference TRBV19 and TRBJ2-6 gives the full variable domain: DGGITQSPKYLFRKEGQNVTLSCEQNLNHDAMYWYRQDPGQGLRLIYYSQIVNDFQKGDIAEGYSVSREKKESFPLTVTSAQKNPTAFYLCASNKRQGVGANVLTFGAGSRLTVL.

This clone was counted a few times. The chain couples TRBV10-3 to TRBJ1-2, with D tentatively TRBD1 (5 bases). CDR1 is ENHRY and CDR2 is SYGVKD in the germline V gene. V lost 11 bases and J 0 bases, leaving 19 bases between the germline ends. The CDR3 extends over 15 amino acids. The CDR3, as DNA: TGTGCCGGAAGACCCGGACACGACGCTAACTATGGCTACACCTTC. It translates to CAGRPGHDANYGYTF.

The chain has TRBV5-1 and TRBJ2-7, with 8 bases fitting TRBD1. The DNA matches TRBJ2-5 better at its end, which makes the J call doubtful. Looked up from germline, CDR1 is SGHRS and CDR2 is YFSETQ. There are 15 residues in the CDR3. CDR3 nucleotides: TGCGCCAGCAGCAAGACAGGGGACCTCCAAGAGACCCAGTACTTC. Protein product: CASSKTGDLQETQYF.

The count of this clone is one. This chain links TRBV7-3 with TRBJ2-2; D is possibly TRBD1 or TRBD2 (6 bases each). This CDR3 comprises 16 residues. V was cut by 5 bases and J by 2 bases, with 15 bases left in between. From germline, CDR1 is SGHTA and CDR2 FQGTGA. The CDR3 loop reads CASSPTWGANTGELFF. DNA for the CDR3: TGTGCCAGCAGCCCAACTTGGGGGGCCAACACCGGGGAGCTGTTTTTT.

This clone was seen more than once but under ten times. V gene TRBV6-5 combines with J gene TRBJ2-7; perhaps D is TRBD1 or TRBD2 (5 bases each). The germline V gene has CDR1 MNHEY and CDR2 SVGAGI. V shed 5 bases and J shed 0 bases, with 11 bases lying between them. The CDR3 spans 14 residues. The CDR3 DNA is TGTGCCAGCAGTGAACCGGGGCACTCCTACGAGCAGTACTTC. Protein: CASSEPGHSYEQYF.

The V gene is TRBV19, the J gene TRBJ1-5; 8 nucleotides agree with TRBD1. This CDR3 spans 15 amino acids. Germline CDR1 is LNHDA and CDR2 is SQIVND (reference sequence). Trimming cost V 8 bases and J 4 bases; bases outside gene matches: 10. The CDR3 DNA is TGTGCCAGTCTAGCAGGGGGCCGAGAAAATCAGCCCCAGCATTTT. It codes for CASLAGGRENQPQHF.

V and J are TRBV6-6 and TRBJ1-3; 8 bases map to TRBD1. Germline V gene data show CDR1 as MNHNY and CDR2 as SVGAGI (reference sequence). The CDR3 consists of 16 residues. Unmatched junction bases numbered 8, after V lost 5 bases and J lost 2 bases. Here the CDR3 reads CASSLDRGGTGNTIYF. DNA of the CDR3: TGTGCCAGCAGTCTCGACAGGGGAGGGACTGGAAACACCATATATTTT.

The rearrangement uses TRBV6-1 and TRBJ1-1; D gene uncertain. This CDR3 region has 13 residues. V lost 1 base and J lost 6, with 9 bases in between. Per the germline V gene, CDR1 is MNHNS and CDR2 is SASEGT. The CDR3 bases are TGTGCCAGCAGTGAAGTATCCGGGGCTGAAGCTTTCTTT. The encoded protein is CASSEVSGAEAFF.

The chain is built from TRBV2 and TRBJ1-1; 8 bases fit TRBD1. V dropped 8 bases and J dropped 6; count of bases not matched to a gene: 11. This CDR3 has 14 amino acids. Germline V gives CDR1 SNHLY, CDR2 FYNNEI. CDR3 amino acids: CASRGETGASEAFF. For the CDR3, the DNA is TGTGCCAGCCGGGGAGAGACAGGGGCCTCTGAAGCTTTCTTT.

The V gene is TRBV6-5, the J gene TRBJ2-7; D might be TRBD1 (6 bases). This CDR3 contains 14 residues. With 5 bases removed from V and 2 bases from J, the gap between germline ends came to 13 bases. Looked up from germline, CDR1 is MNHEY and CDR2 is SVGAGI. The CDR3 DNA is TGTGCCAGCAGTGTGGACAGATTCCCCTACGAGCAGTACTTC. Its translation is CASSVDRFPYEQYF.

V and J are TRBV7-8 and TRBJ2-5, with D possibly TRBD1 on 8 matching bases. CDR1 SGHVS and CDR2 FQNEAQ come from the germline V gene. The CDR3 has 16 amino acids. Trimming removed 2 bases at V and 10 bases at J, with 23 bases between. CDR3 protein: CASSLLYRGTRGDQYF. CDR3 bases: TGTGCCAGCAGCTTACTTTACAGGGGGACCCGGGGGGACCAGTACTTC.

In regard to this clone: Its ends do not fully match the called genes, so a read error is possible. The chain is built from TRBV7-2 and TRBJ2-1; 10 positions match TRBD2. The CDR3 is made up of 15 amino acids. Per germline, CDR1 SGHTA and CDR2 FQGNSA. The CDR3, as DNA: TGTGCCAGCAGCATAGCGGGGGGTACATACAATGAGCAGTTCTTC. This codes for CASSIAGGTYNEQFF. The full variable domain, rest sourced from reference TRBV7-2 and TRBJ2-1, is GAGVSQSPSNKVTEKGKDVELRCDPISGHTALYWYRQSLGQGLEFLIYFQGNSAPDKSGLPSDRFSAERTGGSVSTLTIQRTQQEDSAVYLCASSIAGGTYNEQFFGPGTRLTVL.

The CDR3 spells CASSLGKAGGAFF. The CDR3 region has the DNA TGCGCCAGCAGCTTGGGGAAGGCCGGTGGGGCTTTCTTT. V usage is TRBV5-1 and J usage is TRBJ1-1; D remains ambiguous. Trimming removed 0 bases from V and 11 bases from J, with 14 bases in between. This CDR3 has 13 amino acids. Germline V gene lookup returns CDR1 SGHRS and CDR2 YFSETQ. Together with reference TRBV5-1 and TRBJ1-1, the CDR3 gives the full variable domain: KAGVTQTPRYLIKTRGQQVTLSCSPISGHRSVSWYQQTPGQGLQFLFEYFSETQRNKGNFPGRFSGRQFSNSRSEMNVSTLELGDSALYLCASSLGKAGGAFFGQGTRLTVV.

V gene TRBV27 combines with J gene TRBJ2-7; a weak D match, TRBD1 (6 bases). Trimming removed 3 bases from V and 2 bases from J, with 11 bases in between. CDR3 size: 14 residues. CDR1 is MNHEY and CDR2 is SMNVEV in the germline V gene (reference sequence). The CDR3 DNA is TGTGCCAGCAGTTTCAGGTGGGGGCCCTACGAGCAGTACTTC. Translating it yields CASSFRWGPYEQYF.

V gene TRBV6-5 combines with J gene TRBJ1-1, with 8 bases aligning to TRBD1. Germline CDR1 is MNHEY and CDR2 is SVGAGI. The CDR3 totals 11 residues. Unmatched junction bases numbered 1, after V lost 6 bases and J lost 7 bases. The CDR3 DNA reads as TGTGCCAGCAGGGGGACAGGTGAAGCTTTCTTT. Translation: CASRGTGEAFF.

This clone was recorded once. This sequence joins TRBV2 and TRBJ1-2; D remains unclear. V was shortened by 3 bases and J by 6 bases, with 5 bases between the two germline ends. CDR1 is SNHLY, CDR2 FYNNEI, per germline. The CDR3 consists of 11 residues. The CDR3, as DNA: TGTGCCAGCAGTGATCGGGATGGCTACACCTTC. Amino acids: CASSDRDGYTF.

A single count supports this clone. The chain joins TRBV28 to TRBJ1-5; TRBD1 is a possible D gene (6 bases). This CDR3 is 13 amino acids long. With 8 bases removed from V and 1 base from J, the gap between germline ends came to 9 bases. Germline V gene data show CDR1 as MDHEN and CDR2 as SYDVKM. This CDR3 is CASAGTSNQPQHF. In DNA form, the CDR3 reads TGTGCCAGCGCCGGGACAAGCAATCAGCCCCAGCATTTT.